Listed here are 3 T cell receptor beta chains from one sample, sequenced in a study of cytotoxic CD8 clonotypes in ibrutinib-treated CLL. The method was immunoSEQ multiplex PCR; TCRdb's version includes in-frame clones alone and lacks a portion of them. The sample holds some 63,000 clones, around nine tenths seen once. The source was PBMCs, collected after 12 months of ibrutinib treatment. Source of these receptors: a human donor with chronic lymphocytic leukemia.

The V and J genes are TRBV28 and TRBJ1-2; 7 bases are shared with TRBD1. The junction had 5 bases not matched to a gene; V was cut back by 6 bases and J by 4 bases. The CDR3 runs to 13 residues. Germline CDR1 is MDHEN and CDR2 is SYDVKM. CDR3 sequence: CASRIGTVYGYTF. CDR3 nucleotide sequence: TGTGCCAGCAGGATTGGGACAGTCTATGGCTACACCTTC.

The chain uses TRBV5-8 and TRBJ2-1; 7 bases are a match to TRBD2. CDR3 size: 16 residues. V was clipped by 4 bases and J by 1 base; unmatched bases: 8. Germline assignment: CDR1 SGHTS and CDR2 YDEGEE. The CDR3 nucleotides are TGTGCCAGCAGCGGCGCCGGGACTACGTCCTACAATGAGCAGTTCTTC. Its protein product is CASSGAGTTSYNEQFF.

This clone was recorded once. J is TRBJ2-1 and V is TRBV7-2, with 7 bases that match TRBD2. CDR1 is SGHTA and CDR2 is FQGNSA in the germline V gene. CDR3 length: 15 amino acids. V lost 4 bases to trimming and J lost 3 bases; unmatched junction nucleotides: 6. Written as DNA, the CDR3 is TGTGCCAGCAGCTCGATAGCGGGCGTCTACAATGAGCAGTTCTTC. Its protein product is CASSSIAGVYNEQFF.